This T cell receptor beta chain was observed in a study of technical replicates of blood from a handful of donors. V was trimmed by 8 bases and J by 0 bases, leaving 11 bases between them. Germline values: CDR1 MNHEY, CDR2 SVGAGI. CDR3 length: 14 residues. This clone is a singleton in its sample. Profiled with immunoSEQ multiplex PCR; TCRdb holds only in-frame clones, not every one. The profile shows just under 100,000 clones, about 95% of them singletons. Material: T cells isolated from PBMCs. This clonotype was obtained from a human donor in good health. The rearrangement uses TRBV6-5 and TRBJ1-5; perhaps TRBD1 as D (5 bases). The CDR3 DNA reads TGTGCCAGCTGGGGGGGGGATAGCAATCAGCCCCAGCATTTT. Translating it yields CASWGGDSNQPQHF.